The subject of this entry is one TCR beta chain. Its antigen is unidentified. This sample is part of a study of cytomegalovirus exposure and HLA in healthy donors. General study points: Later analysis suggested links between common viral pathogens and several top significant clusters. Later on, a genetic analysis was performed. It linked a missense variant in DCLRE1C with V- and J-gene trimming of TCR beta. The listing of roughly 160 TCR beta chains classed them as cytomegalovirus-associated. HLA alleles were associated with around 17,000 TCR beta sequences in a later analysis at 0.05 false discovery rate.

PCR primers comprised 60 Vbeta and 13 Jbeta primers. The method was immunoSEQ multiplex PCR; TCRdb's version includes in-frame clones alone and lacks a portion of them. The sample includes about 150,000 clones, about 64% of them seen just once. Germline CDR1 and CDR2: SGHAT and FQNNGV. This CDR3 comprises 15 residues. V gave up 2 bases and J gave up 3 bases; unmatched junction bases: 6. Sequences were obtained from PBMCs. This TCR was sampled from a woman aged 30 to 39 in good health and CMV-seropositive. The chain carries TRBV11-2 and TRBJ1-1, with 7 bases fitting TRBD1. The CDR3 DNA reads as TGTGCCAGCAGCTTACAGGGGGGATTCTACACTGAAGCTTTCTTT. It specifies CASSLQGGFYTEAFF. The complete variable domain, with remaining parts taken from reference TRBV11-2 and TRBJ1-1, reads EAGVAQSPRYKIIEKRQSVAFWCNPISGHATLYWYQQILGQGPKLLIQFQNNGVVDDSQLPKDRFSAERLKGVDSTLKIQPAKLEDSAVYLCASSLQGGFYTEAFFGQGTRLTVV.